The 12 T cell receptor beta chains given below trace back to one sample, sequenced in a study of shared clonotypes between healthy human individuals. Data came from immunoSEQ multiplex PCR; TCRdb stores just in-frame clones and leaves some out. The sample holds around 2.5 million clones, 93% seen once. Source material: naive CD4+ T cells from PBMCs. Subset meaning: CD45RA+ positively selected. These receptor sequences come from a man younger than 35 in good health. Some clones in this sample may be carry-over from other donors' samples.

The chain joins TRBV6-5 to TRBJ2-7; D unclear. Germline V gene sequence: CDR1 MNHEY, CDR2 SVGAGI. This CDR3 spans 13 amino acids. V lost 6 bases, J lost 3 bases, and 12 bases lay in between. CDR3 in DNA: TGTGCCAGCAGCTACACGGCTATCTACGAGCAGTACTTC. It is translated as CASSYTAIYEQYF.

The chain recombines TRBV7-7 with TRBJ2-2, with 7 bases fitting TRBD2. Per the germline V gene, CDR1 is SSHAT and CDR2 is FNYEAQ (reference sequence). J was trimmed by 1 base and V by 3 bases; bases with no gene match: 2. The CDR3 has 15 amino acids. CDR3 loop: CASSFRGGNTGELFF. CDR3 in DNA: TGTGCCAGCAGCTTCCGCGGGGGGAACACCGGGGAGCTGTTTTTT.

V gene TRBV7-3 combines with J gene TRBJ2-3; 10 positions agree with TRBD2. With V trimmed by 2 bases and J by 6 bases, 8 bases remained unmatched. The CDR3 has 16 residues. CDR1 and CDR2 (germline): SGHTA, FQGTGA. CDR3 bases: TGTGCCAGCAGCTTAGGTGGGCTAGCGGGAGCTGATACGCAGTATTTT. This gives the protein CASSLGGLAGADTQYF. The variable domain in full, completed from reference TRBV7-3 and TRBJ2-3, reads GAGVSQTPSNKVTEKGKYVELRCDPISGHTALYWYRQSLGQGPEFLIYFQGTGAADDSGLPNDRFFAVRPEGSVSTLKIQRTERGDSAVYLCASSLGGLAGADTQYFGPGTRLTVL.

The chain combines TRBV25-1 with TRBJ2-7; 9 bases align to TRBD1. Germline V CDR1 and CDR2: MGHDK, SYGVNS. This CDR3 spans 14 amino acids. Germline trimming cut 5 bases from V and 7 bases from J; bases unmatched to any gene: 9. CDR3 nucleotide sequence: TGTGCCAGCAGTTCCCTCGGACAGGGGAGAGAGCAGTACTTC. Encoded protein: CASSSLGQGREQYF.

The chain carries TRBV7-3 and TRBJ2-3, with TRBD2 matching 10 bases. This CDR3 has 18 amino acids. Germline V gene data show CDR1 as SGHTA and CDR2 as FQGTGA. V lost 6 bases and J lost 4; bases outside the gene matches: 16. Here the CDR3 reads CASRSGASGSRGPDTQYF. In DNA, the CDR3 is TGTGCCAGCAGGTCCGGGGCTAGCGGGAGTCGGGGCCCAGATACGCAGTATTTT.

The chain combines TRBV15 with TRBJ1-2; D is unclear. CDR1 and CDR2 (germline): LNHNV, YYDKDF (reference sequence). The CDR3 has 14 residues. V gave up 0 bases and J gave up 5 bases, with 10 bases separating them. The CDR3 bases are TGTGCCACCAGCAGAGAAGGAGGCGTGTATGGCTACACCTTC. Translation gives CATSREGGVYGYTF.

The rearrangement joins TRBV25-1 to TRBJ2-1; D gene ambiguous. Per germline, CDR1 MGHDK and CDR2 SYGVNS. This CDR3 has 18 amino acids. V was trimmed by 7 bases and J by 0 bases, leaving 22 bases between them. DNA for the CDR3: TGTGCCAGCATGCCCGGGCCAGTCCTTTCGAGCTCCTACAATGAGCAGTTCTTC. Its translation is CASMPGPVLSSSYNEQFF.

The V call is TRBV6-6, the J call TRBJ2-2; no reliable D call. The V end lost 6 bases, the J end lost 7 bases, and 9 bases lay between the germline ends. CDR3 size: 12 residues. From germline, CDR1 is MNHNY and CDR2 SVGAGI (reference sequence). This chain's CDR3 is CASSRIGGELFF. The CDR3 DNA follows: TGTGCCAGCAGCCGCATTGGCGGGGAGCTGTTTTTT.

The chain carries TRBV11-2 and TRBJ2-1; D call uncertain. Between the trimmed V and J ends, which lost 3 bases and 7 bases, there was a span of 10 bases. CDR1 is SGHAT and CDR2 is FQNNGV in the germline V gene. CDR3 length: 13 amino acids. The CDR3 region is CASSFRGRNEQFF. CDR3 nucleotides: TGTGCCAGCAGCTTTAGAGGTAGGAATGAGCAGTTCTTC.

The CDR3 nucleotides are TGTGCCAGCAGTTTATCGGGGATTAAGACTGAAGCTTTCTTT. It yields the protein CASSLSGIKTEAFF. The J gene is TRBJ1-1, the V gene TRBV28; D gene uncertain. The CDR3 spans 14 residues. Per germline, CDR1 MDHEN and CDR2 SYDVKM. With 1 base removed from V and 5 bases from J, the gap between germline ends came to 11 bases.

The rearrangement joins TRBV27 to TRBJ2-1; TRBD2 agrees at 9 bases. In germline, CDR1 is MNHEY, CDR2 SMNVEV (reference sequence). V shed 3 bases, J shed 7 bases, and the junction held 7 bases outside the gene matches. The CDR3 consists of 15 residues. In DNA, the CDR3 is TGTGCCAGCAGTTTGTCCGCGGGAGGGGGTAATGAGCAGTTCTTC. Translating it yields CASSLSAGGGNEQFF.

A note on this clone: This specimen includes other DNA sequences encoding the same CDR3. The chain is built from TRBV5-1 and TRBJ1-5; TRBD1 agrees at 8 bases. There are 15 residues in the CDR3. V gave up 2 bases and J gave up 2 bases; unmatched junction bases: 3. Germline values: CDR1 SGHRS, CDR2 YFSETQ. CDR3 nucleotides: TGCGCCAGCAGCTTTACAGGGGGGGGCAATCAGCCCCAGCATTTT. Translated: CASSFTGGGNQPQHF.